This is a list of T cell receptor beta chains from one sample in a study of blood T cell repertoires in COVID-19. Using immunoSEQ multiplex PCR, the repertoire was profiled, and TCRdb retains in-frame clones only, with some absent. The sample gives about 58,000 clones, 75% to 90% of which show up once; approximately 14% is in the top ten. What was sequenced was peripheral blood. Receptors originate from a woman aged 55-70 years with active COVID-19. Both conserved end residues are part of each CDR3. D genes are given only for firm matches. Size tells how often a clone was seen (once, few, many) or the class of an expanded clone, and some rows leave it out.

V: TRBV28
D: .
size: .
J: TRBJ1-2
CDR3: CASTLGGNYGYTF
DNA: TGTGCCAGCACTCTAGGCGGAAACTATGGCTACACCTTC

V: TRBV3-1/TRBV3-2
D: TRBD2
size: .
J: TRBJ2-1
CDR3: CASSRSGTYNEQFF
DNA: TGTGCCAGCAGCCGCAGCGGGACCTACAATGAGCAGTTCTTC

V: TRBV7-3
D: TRBD2
size: .
J: TRBJ2-1
CDR3: CASSRGRRLAGGDEQFF
DNA: TGTGCCAGCAGCCGTGGACGCCGACTAGCGGGGGGAGATGAGCAGTTCTTC

V: TRBV7-9
D: TRBD1
size: .
J: TRBJ1-1
CDR3: CASSLGQGEAFF
DNA: TGTGCCAGCAGCCTGGGACAGGGGGAAGCTTTCTTT

V: TRBV18
D: TRBD1
size: once
J: TRBJ2-2
CDR3: CASSPRDRDRELFF
DNA: TGTGCCAGCTCACCCCGGGACAGGGACCGGGAGCTGTTTTTT

V: TRBV5-6
D: TRBD1
size: once
J: TRBJ2-5
CDR3: CASWDPRDRAFQETQYF
DNA: TGTGCCAGCTGGGATCCGAGGGACAGAGCCTTCCAAGAGACCCAGTACTTC

V: TRBV7-2
D: TRBD1
size: .
J: TRBJ2-7
CDR3: CASSLGQVVHEQYF
DNA: TGTGCCAGCAGCTTGGGACAGGTGGTCCACGAGCAGTACTTC

V: TRBV27
D: TRBD2
size: few
J: TRBJ2-3
CDR3: CASSSSGGVDTQYF
DNA: TGTGCCAGCAGTTCCTCGGGGGGGGTGGATACGCAGTATTTT

V: TRBV5-8
D: .
size: .
J: TRBJ2-4
CDR3: CASRRSRDIRTPYF
DNA: TGTGCCAGCAGACGAAGCCGGGACATCCGTACTCCGTACTTC

V: TRBV6-5
D: .
size: .
J: TRBJ1-6
CDR3: CASRSPRSYNSPLHF
DNA: TGTGCCAGCAGATCCCCTAGGTCCTATAATTCACCCCTCCACTTT

V: TRBV5-1
D: .
size: .
J: TRBJ2-1
CDR3: CASSSGRGAGDEQFF
DNA: TGCGCCAGCAGTTCCGGAAGGGGGGCGGGAGATGAGCAGTTCTTC

V: TRBV3-1/TRBV3-2
D: TRBD1
size: few
J: TRBJ2-7
CDR3: CASSSGTGRGEQYF
DNA: TGTGCCAGCAGCTCCGGGACAGGGAGGGGCGAGCAGTACTTC

V: TRBV14
D: .
size: .
J: TRBJ1-2
CDR3: CASSQARGGGYGYTF
DNA: TGTGCCAGCAGCCAAGCCAGGGGTGGGGGCTATGGCTACACCTTC

V: TRBV4-1
D: .
size: .
J: TRBJ1-1
CDR3: CASSPAANTEAFF
DNA: TGCGCCAGCAGCCCAGCGGCGAACACTGAAGCTTTCTTT

V: TRBV11-3
D: .
size: once
J: TRBJ2-1
CDR3: CASSLDRSEQFF
DNA: TGTGCCAGCAGCTTAGATCGGAGTGAGCAGTTCTTC

V: TRBV20-1
D: .
size: .
J: TRBJ1-2
CDR3: CSASGGFSGYTF
DNA: TGCAGTGCTAGTGGCGGTTTTAGTGGCTACACCTTC

V: TRBV6-5
D: TRBD1
size: .
J: TRBJ2-7
CDR3: CASLTGVGGEQYF
DNA: TGTGCCAGTTTGACAGGGGTAGGAGGCGAGCAGTACTTC

V: TRBV3-1/TRBV3-2
D: .
size: .
J: TRBJ1-2
CDR3: CASSQGGLGRTEYTF
DNA: TGTGCCAGCAGCCAAGGGGGACTGGGCAGGACGGAGTACACCTTC

V: TRBV6-6
D: TRBD2
size: .
J: TRBJ2-5
CDR3: CASSRNPGLAGRETQYF
DNA: TGTGCCAGCAGTCGAAATCCGGGACTAGCGGGAAGGGAGACCCAGTACTTC

V: TRBV27
D: TRBD1
size: .
J: TRBJ2-1
CDR3: CASSLFVGVGQGFGEQFF
DNA: TGTGCCAGCAGTTTATTTGTAGGAGTGGGACAGGGATTCGGTGAGCAGTTCTTC

V: TRBV19
D: .
size: .
J: TRBJ1-2
CDR3: CASNDWTAGYTF
DNA: TGTGCCAGTAACGATTGGACAGCCGGCTACACCTTC

V: TRBV25-1
D: .
size: .
J: TRBJ2-1
CDR3: CASSATGYANEQFF
DNA: TGTGCCAGCAGTGCTACAGGGTACGCCAATGAGCAGTTCTTC

V: TRBV6-5
D: TRBD2
size: .
J: TRBJ2-5
CDR3: CASRTSGGSETQYF
DNA: TGTGCCAGCAGAACCAGCGGGGGCTCCGAGACCCAGTACTTC

V: TRBV10-2
D: .
size: medium-sized
J: TRBJ2-1
CDR3: CASSEGGEQFF
DNA: TGCGCCAGCAGTGAAGGGGGTGAGCAGTTCTTC

V: TRBV4-1
D: .
size: .
J: TRBJ2-2
CDR3: CASSQGRSGELFF
DNA: TGCGCCAGCAGCCAGGGGAGGAGCGGGGAGCTGTTTTTT

V: TRBV2
D: .
size: few
J: TRBJ1-5
CDR3: CASNRQNNQPQHF
DNA: TGTGCCAGCAATCGTCAGAACAATCAGCCCCAGCATTTT

V: TRBV4-2
D: TRBD1
size: .
J: TRBJ1-5
CDR3: CASSQGPSQGARQPQHF
DNA: TGTGCCAGCAGCCAAGGACCCTCACAGGGGGCCCGACAGCCCCAGCATTTT

V: TRBV3-1/TRBV3-2
D: .
size: .
J: TRBJ1-2
CDR3: CASSPFGGFNYGYTF
DNA: TGTGCCAGCAGCCCTTTCGGGGGATTCAACTATGGCTACACCTTC

V: TRBV7-2
D: TRBD1
size: .
J: TRBJ1-2
CDR3: CASSSAGTGYGYTF
DNA: TGTGCCAGCAGCTCGGCCGGGACAGGGTATGGCTACACCTTC

V: TRBV7-9
D: .
size: .
J: TRBJ1-2
CDR3: CASSPPQDKFYGYTF
DNA: TGTGCCAGCAGCCCCCCCCAAGACAAGTTCTATGGCTACACCTTC

V: TRBV19
D: TRBD1
size: .
J: TRBJ2-1
CDR3: CASSIQTGGTDEQFF
DNA: TGTGCCAGTAGTATTCAAACAGGGGGGACTGATGAGCAGTTCTTC

V: TRBV4-3
D: .
size: .
J: TRBJ2-7
CDR3: CASSQDNRVFYEQYF
DNA: TGCGCCAGCAGCCAAGATAACAGGGTCTTCTACGAGCAGTACTTC

V: TRBV19
D: .
size: .
J: TRBJ1-2
CDR3: CASRSGGRINYGYTF
DNA: TGTGCCAGTAGGAGTGGCGGGAGGATTAACTATGGCTACACCTTC

V: TRBV30
D: .
size: once
J: TRBJ1-1
CDR3: CAWSPRQTEAFF
DNA: TGTGCCTGGAGTCCCAGACAGACTGAAGCTTTCTTT

V: TRBV7-2
D: .
size: .
J: TRBJ2-5
CDR3: CASSLANLKETQYF
DNA: TGTGCCAGCAGCTTAGCGAACTTAAAAGAGACCCAGTACTTC

V: TRBV6-5
D: TRBD1
size: .
J: TRBJ2-2
CDR3: CASSYLGQGTGELFF
DNA: TGTGCCAGCAGTTACTTGGGACAGGGCACCGGGGAGCTGTTTTTT

V: TRBV23-1
D: TRBD1
size: .
J: TRBJ2-7
CDR3: CASSQSVSTGKPDVSSYEQYF
DNA: TGCGCCAGCAGTCAATCGGTGTCGACAGGGAAGCCAGACGTGAGCTCCTACGAGCAGTACTTC

V: TRBV6-5
D: TRBD1
size: .
J: TRBJ1-2
CDR3: CASSFWTGNSGYTF
DNA: TGTGCCAGCAGTTTCTGGACAGGGAATTCTGGCTACACCTTC

V: TRBV2
D: .
size: .
J: TRBJ2-6
CDR3: CASSEGSSGANVLTF
DNA: TGTGCCAGCAGTGAGGGGAGCTCTGGGGCCAACGTCCTGACTTTC

V: TRBV7-3
D: .
size: .
J: TRBJ2-1
CDR3: CASSLMGRSNNEQFF
DNA: TGTGCCAGCAGCTTAATGGGCAGATCGAACAATGAGCAGTTCTTC

V: TRBV24-1
D: .
size: .
J: TRBJ2-3
CDR3: CATSDFPTDTQYF
DNA: TGTGCCACCAGTGATTTCCCTACAGATACGCAGTATTTT

V: TRBV13
D: .
size: .
J: TRBJ1-6
CDR3: CASSAGRAGRRGGTLHF
DNA: TGTGCCAGCAGCGCCGGGCGAGCGGGTCGGAGGGGAGGAACCCTCCACTTT

V: TRBV7-2
D: .
size: .
J: TRBJ2-1
CDR3: CASSLGIGGNEQFF
DNA: TGTGCCAGCAGCTTAGGGATCGGGGGCAATGAGCAGTTCTTC

V: TRBV10-3
D: .
size: few
J: TRBJ2-7
CDR3: CAISVQGSGEQYF
DNA: TGTGCCATCAGTGTCCAGGGGTCCGGCGAGCAGTACTTC

V: TRBV6-5
D: TRBD1
size: .
J: TRBJ2-3
CDR3: CASSFGQGATDTQYF
DNA: TGTGCCAGTTCCTTCGGGCAGGGGGCTACAGATACGCAGTATTTT

V: TRBV7-9
D: TRBD1
size: .
J: TRBJ2-2
CDR3: CASSLWETGHTGELFF
DNA: TGTGCCAGCAGCTTATGGGAGACAGGGCACACCGGGGAGCTGTTTTTT

V: TRBV6-1
D: TRBD1
size: .
J: TRBJ1-3
CDR3: CASSELDRVSGNTIYF
DNA: TGTGCCAGCAGTGAATTGGACAGGGTCTCTGGAAACACCATATATTTT

V: TRBV2
D: TRBD1
size: few
J: TRBJ1-2
CDR3: CASSGEAPGGAYTF
DNA: TGTGCCAGCAGTGGCGAGGCCCCAGGGGGCGCCTACACCTTC

V: TRBV5-1
D: .
size: .
J: TRBJ2-7
CDR3: CASSLGRSRGSYEQYF
DNA: TGCGCCAGCAGCTTGGGACGTAGCAGGGGCTCCTACGAGCAGTACTTC

V: TRBV30
D: .
size: .
J: TRBJ1-1
CDR3: CAWSTWGGPMNTEAFF
DNA: TGTGCCTGGAGCACTTGGGGGGGACCTATGAACACTGAAGCTTTCTTT

V: TRBV19
D: TRBD1
size: .
J: TRBJ1-4
CDR3: CASSIDPGGKEKLFF
DNA: TGTGCCAGTAGTATAGATCCAGGGGGGAAGGAAAAACTGTTTTTT

V: TRBV27
D: .
size: .
J: TRBJ1-6
CDR3: CASSTGTINSPLHF
DNA: TGTGCCAGCAGCACCGGGACAATTAATTCACCCCTCCACTTT

V: TRBV7-9
D: .
size: .
J: TRBJ1-3
CDR3: CASSFRTQGLIGNTIYF
DNA: TGTGCCAGCAGCTTCCGCACGCAGGGGCTGATTGGAAACACCATATATTTT

V: TRBV6-5
D: TRBD1
size: .
J: TRBJ2-1
CDR3: CASSYSIGTGSDEQFF
DNA: TGTGCCAGCAGTTACTCGATAGGGACAGGGTCGGATGAGCAGTTCTTC

V: TRBV5-4
D: TRBD2
size: .
J: TRBJ2-1
CDR3: CASSLRLAGGYNEQFF
DNA: TGTGCCAGCAGCTTAAGACTAGCGGGGGGCTACAATGAGCAGTTCTTC

V: TRBV7-2
D: TRBD2
size: .
J: TRBJ2-7
CDR3: CASSLVSGGDLYEQYF
DNA: TGTGCCAGCAGCTTAGTTAGCGGGGGGGATCTCTACGAGCAGTACTTC

V: TRBV5-4
D: TRBD1
size: .
J: TRBJ2-1
CDR3: CASSSDRGGVYNEQFF
DNA: TGTGCCAGCAGCTCGGACAGGGGAGGGGTTTACAATGAGCAGTTCTTC

V: TRBV11-2
D: .
size: .
J: TRBJ1-2
CDR3: CASGTGTYYGYTF
DNA: TGTGCCAGCGGGACTGGGACCTACTATGGCTACACCTTC